These 8 T cell receptor beta chains share one sample of origin, sequenced in a study of blood T cell repertoires in COVID-19. Sequencing used immunoSEQ multiplex PCR; TCRdb keeps in-frame clones, though not all of them. The sample holds about 160,000 clones, over 75% seen once. The material sequenced was PBMCs or T cells enriched from blood (not recorded which). The receptors shown here come from a man aged 35 to 55 who had recovered from COVID-19.

The J gene is TRBJ1-5, the V gene TRBV19; 10 positions agree with TRBD1. V lost 3 bases, J lost 2 bases, and 7 bases stayed unmatched. There are 17 residues in the CDR3. Germline CDR1 is LNHDA and CDR2 is SQIVND (reference sequence). This CDR3 is CASSMGQGIGGNQPQHF. The CDR3, as DNA: TGTGCCAGTAGTATGGGACAGGGGATTGGGGGCAATCAGCCCCAGCATTTT. Drawing the rest from reference TRBV19 and TRBJ1-5, the complete variable domain is DGGITQSPKYLFRKEGQNVTLSCEQNLNHDAMYWYRQDPGQGLRLIYYSQIVNDFQKGDIAEGYSVSREKKESFPLTVTSAQKNPTAFYLCASSMGQGIGGNQPQHFGDGTRLSIL.

This chain links TRBV12-5 with TRBJ1-6, with 8 bases fitting TRBD1. J gave up 8 bases and V 0 bases, and 9 bases lay outside the gene matches. This CDR3 has 17 residues. CDR1 is LGHNT, CDR2 FRNRAP, per germline. In DNA, the CDR3 is TGTGCTAGTGGTTTGGTACTCCCAGGGGGCGGGCATTCACCCCTCCACTTT. Translation gives CASGLVLPGGGHSPLHF.

In the case of this clone: This specimen includes other DNA sequences encoding the same CDR3. This chain uses TRBV19 with TRBJ2-1; possibly TRBD1 for D (5 bases). CDR3 length: 13 residues. Per germline, CDR1 LNHDA and CDR2 SQIVND (reference sequence). The V end lost 1 base, the J end lost 7 bases, and 8 bases lay between the germline ends. CDR3 in amino acids: CASSIAGHNEQFF. In nucleotides, the CDR3 is TGTGCCAGTAGTATAGCAGGGCATAATGAGCAGTTCTTC.

The chain carries TRBV4-1 and TRBJ1-2; TRBD1 aligns across 7 bases. V lost 0 bases, J lost 2 bases, and 3 bases stayed unmatched. The CDR3 has 15 residues. Germline loops: CDR1 MGHRA, CDR2 YSYEKL. The CDR3 region has the DNA TGCGCCAGCAGCCAAGATCCGGGACAGAACTATGGCTACACCTTC. It encodes CASSQDPGQNYGYTF.

The chain links TRBV2 to TRBJ2-4; 7 bases map to TRBD1. The J segment lost 3 bases and the V segment lost 6 bases, leaving 11 bases of the junction unmatched. Germline V gene data show CDR1 as SNHLY and CDR2 as FYNNEI. The CDR3 totals 16 residues. This chain's CDR3 is CASREEQGFGKNIQYF. DNA for the CDR3: TGTGCCAGCAGGGAGGAACAGGGGTTTGGCAAAAACATTCAGTACTTC.

This sequence joins TRBV24-1 and TRBJ1-1, with TRBD1 matching over 7 bases. The V gene end was trimmed by 1 base and the J gene end by 2 bases; junction bases not matched to a gene: 6. Germline CDR1 and CDR2: KGHDR and SFDVKD. This CDR3 region has 16 residues. The CDR3, as DNA: TGTGCCACCAGTGATTTCCGGGACAGCAACAACACTGAAGCTTTCTTT. Protein sequence: CATSDFRDSNNTEAFF.

This chain joins TRBV5-1 and TRBJ2-7, with 8 bases lining up with TRBD1. The length of the CDR3 is 14 residues. Looked up from germline, CDR1 is SGHRS and CDR2 is YFSETQ. J was trimmed by 3 bases and V by 2 bases; bases with no gene match: 4. The CDR3 reads CASSLQGDGYEQYF. The CDR3 coding sequence is TGCGCCAGCAGCTTACAGGGGGACGGCTACGAGCAGTACTTC.

The V and J genes are TRBV30 and TRBJ2-7; 10 positions agree with TRBD1. Germline assignment: CDR1 GTSNPN and CDR2 SVGIG (reference sequence). This CDR3 region has 15 residues. J was trimmed by 2 bases and V by 2 bases; bases with no gene match: 6. The CDR3: CAWSYPGQGTYEQYF. The CDR3, as DNA: TGTGCCTGGAGTTACCCGGGACAGGGGACCTACGAGCAGTACTTC.